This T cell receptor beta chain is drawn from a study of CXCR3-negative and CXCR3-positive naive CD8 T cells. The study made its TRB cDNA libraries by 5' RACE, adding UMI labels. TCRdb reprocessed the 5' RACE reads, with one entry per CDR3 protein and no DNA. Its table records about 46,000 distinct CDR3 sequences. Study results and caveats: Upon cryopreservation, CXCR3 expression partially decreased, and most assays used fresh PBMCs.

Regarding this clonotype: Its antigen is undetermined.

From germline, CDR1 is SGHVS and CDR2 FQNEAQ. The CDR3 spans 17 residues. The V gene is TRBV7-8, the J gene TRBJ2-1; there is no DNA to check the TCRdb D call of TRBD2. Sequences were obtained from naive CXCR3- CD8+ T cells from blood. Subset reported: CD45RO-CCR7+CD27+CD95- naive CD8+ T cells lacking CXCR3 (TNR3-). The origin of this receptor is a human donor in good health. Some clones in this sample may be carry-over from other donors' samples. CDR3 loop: CASSQTPGLGPYNEQFF. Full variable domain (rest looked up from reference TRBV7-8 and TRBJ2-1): GAGVSQSPRYKVAKRGQDVALRCDPISGHVSLFWYQQALGQGPEFLTYFQNEAQLDKSGLPSDRFFAERPEGSVSTLKIQRTQQEDSAVYLCASSQTPGLGPYNEQFFGPGTRLTVL.